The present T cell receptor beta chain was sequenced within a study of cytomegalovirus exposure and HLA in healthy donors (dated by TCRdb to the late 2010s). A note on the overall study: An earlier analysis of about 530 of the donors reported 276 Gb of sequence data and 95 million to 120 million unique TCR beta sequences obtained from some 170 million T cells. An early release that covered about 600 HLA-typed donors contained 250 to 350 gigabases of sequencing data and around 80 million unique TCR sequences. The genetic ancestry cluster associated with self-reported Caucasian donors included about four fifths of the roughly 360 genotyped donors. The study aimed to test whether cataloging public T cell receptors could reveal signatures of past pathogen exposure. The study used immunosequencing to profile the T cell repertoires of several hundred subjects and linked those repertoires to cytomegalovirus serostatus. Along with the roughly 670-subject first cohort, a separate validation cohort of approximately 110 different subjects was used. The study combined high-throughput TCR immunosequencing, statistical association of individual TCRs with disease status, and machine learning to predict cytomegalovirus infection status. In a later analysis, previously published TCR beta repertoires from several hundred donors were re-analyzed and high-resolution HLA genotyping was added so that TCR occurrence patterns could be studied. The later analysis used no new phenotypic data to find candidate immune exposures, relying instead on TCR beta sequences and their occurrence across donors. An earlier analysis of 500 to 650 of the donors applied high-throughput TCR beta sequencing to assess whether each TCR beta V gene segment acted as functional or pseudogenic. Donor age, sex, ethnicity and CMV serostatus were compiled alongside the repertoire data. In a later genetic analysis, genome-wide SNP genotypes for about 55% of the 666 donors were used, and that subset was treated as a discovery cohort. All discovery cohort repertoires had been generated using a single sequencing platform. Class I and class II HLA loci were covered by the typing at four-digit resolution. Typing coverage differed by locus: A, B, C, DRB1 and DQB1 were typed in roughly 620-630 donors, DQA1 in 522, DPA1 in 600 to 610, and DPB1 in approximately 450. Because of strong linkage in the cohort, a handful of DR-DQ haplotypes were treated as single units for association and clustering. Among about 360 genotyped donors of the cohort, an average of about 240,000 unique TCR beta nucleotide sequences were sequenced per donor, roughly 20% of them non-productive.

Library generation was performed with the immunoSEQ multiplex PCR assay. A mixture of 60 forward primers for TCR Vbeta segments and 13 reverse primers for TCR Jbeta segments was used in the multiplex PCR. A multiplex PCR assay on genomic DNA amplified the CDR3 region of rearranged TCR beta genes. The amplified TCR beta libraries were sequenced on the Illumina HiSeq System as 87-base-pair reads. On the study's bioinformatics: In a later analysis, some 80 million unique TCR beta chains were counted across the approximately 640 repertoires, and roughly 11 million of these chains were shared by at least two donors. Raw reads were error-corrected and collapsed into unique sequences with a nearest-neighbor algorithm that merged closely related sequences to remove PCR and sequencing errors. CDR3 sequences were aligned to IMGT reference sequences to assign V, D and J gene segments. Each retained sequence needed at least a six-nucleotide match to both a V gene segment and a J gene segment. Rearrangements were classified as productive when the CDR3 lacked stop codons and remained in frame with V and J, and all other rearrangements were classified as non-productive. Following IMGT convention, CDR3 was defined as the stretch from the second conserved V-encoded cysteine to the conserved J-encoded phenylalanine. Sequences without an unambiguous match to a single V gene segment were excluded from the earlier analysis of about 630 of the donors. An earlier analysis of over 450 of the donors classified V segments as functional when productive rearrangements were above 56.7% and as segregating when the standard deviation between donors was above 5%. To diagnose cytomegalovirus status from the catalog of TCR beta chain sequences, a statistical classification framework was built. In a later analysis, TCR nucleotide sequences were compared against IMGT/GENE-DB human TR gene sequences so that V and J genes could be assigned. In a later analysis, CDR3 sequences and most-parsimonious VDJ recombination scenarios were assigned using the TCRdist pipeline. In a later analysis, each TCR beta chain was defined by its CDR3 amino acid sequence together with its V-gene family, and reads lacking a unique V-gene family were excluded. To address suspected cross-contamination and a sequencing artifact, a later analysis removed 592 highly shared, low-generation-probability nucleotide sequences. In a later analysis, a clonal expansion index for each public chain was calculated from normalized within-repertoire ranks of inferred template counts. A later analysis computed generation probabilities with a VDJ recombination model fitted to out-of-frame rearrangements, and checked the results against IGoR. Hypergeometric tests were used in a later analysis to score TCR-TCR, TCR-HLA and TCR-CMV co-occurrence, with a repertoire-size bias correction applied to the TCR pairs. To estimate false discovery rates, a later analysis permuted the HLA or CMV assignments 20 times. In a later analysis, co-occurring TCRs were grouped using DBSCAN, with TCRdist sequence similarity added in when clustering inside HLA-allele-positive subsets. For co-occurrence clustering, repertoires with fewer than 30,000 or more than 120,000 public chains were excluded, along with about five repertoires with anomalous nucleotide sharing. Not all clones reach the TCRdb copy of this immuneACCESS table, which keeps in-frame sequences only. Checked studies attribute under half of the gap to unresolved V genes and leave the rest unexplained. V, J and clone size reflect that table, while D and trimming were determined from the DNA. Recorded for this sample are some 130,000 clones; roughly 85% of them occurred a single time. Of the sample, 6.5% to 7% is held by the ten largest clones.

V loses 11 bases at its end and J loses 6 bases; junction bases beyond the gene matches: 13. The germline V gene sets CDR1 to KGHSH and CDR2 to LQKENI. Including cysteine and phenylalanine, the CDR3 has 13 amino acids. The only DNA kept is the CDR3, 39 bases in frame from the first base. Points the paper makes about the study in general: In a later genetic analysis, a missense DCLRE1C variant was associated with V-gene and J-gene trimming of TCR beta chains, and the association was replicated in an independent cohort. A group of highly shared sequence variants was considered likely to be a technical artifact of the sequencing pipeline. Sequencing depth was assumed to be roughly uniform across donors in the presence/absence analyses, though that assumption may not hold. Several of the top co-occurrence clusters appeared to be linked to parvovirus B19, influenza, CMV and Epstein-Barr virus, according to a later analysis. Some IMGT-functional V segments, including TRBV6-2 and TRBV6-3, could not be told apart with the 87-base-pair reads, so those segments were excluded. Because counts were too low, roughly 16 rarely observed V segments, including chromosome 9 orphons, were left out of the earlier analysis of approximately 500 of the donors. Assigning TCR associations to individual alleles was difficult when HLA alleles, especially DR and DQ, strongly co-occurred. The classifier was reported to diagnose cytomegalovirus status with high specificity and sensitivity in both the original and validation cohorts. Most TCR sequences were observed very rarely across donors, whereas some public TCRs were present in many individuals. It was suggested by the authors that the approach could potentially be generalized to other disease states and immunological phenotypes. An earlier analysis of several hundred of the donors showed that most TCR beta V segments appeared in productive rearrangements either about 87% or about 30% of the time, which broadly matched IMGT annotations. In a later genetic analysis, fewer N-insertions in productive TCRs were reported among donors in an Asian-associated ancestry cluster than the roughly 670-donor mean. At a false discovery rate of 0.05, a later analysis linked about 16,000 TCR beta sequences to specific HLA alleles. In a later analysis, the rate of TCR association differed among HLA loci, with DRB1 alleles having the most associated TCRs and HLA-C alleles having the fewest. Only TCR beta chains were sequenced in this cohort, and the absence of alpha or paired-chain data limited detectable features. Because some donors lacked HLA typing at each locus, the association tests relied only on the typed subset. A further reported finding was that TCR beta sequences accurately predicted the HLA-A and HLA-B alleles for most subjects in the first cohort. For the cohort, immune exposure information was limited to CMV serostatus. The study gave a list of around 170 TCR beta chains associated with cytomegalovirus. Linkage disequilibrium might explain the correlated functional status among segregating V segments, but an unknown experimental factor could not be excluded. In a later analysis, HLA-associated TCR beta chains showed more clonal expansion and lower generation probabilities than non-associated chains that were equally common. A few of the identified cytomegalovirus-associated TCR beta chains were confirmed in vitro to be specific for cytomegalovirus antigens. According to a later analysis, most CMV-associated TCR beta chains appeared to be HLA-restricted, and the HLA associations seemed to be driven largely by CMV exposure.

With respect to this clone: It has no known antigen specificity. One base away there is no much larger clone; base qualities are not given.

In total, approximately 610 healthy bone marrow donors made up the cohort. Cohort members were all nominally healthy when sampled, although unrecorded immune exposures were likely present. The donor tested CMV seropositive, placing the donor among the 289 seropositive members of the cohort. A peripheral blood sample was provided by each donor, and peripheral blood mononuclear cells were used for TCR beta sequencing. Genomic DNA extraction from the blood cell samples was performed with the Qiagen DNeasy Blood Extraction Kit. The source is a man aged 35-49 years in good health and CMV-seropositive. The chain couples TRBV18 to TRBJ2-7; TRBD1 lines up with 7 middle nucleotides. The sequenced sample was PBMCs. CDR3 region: CAGLDRDATEQYF. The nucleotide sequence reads TGTGCCGGCCTAGACAGGGACGCAACCGAGCAGTACTTC.